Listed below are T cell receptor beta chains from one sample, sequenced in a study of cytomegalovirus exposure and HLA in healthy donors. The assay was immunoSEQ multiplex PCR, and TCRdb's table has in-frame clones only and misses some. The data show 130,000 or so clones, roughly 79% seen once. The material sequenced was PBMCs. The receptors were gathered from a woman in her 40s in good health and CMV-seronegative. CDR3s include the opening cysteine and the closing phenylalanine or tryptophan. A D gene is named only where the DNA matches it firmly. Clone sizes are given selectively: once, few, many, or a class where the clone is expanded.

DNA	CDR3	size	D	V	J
TGTGCCAGCAGCCTAGGACAGGGGGTAGTCGTAGCTTTCTTT	CASSLGQGVVVAFF	NA	TRBD1	TRBV13	TRBJ1-1
TGTGCCAGCAGTCCGACTAGCGGGGAGACCCAGTACTTC	CASSPTSGETQYF	NA	TRBD2	TRBV6-5	TRBJ2-5
TGTGCCAGCAGCTTAGAACAGGGGGGGAGTGAAAAACTGTTTTTT	CASSLEQGGSEKLFF	NA	TRBD1	TRBV7-8	TRBJ1-4
TGTGCCAGCAGCTTAAACAGGGGGCTTGAAAACATTCAGTACTTC	CASSLNRGLENIQYF	NA	TRBD1	TRBV5-4	TRBJ2-4
TGCGCCAGCAGCCAAGGACCGGGACAGCGACTCGAGCAGTACTTC	CASSQGPGQRLEQYF	NA	TRBD1	TRBV4-3	TRBJ2-7
TGTGCCAGCAGTTACTTGGGACAGGAGGGAGGCGAGCAGTACTTC	CASSYLGQEGGEQYF	NA	TRBD1	TRBV6-5	TRBJ2-7
TGTGCCAGCAGTTTAAAAACGCAGGGCAGACCTATGAACACTGAAGCTTTCTTT	CASSLKTQGRPMNTEAFF	NA	NA	TRBV27	TRBJ1-1
TGTGCCAGCAGTTTAAGGGGGCTGGTGAACACTGAAGCTTTCTTT	CASSLRGLVNTEAFF	NA	TRBD1	TRBV27	TRBJ1-1
TGCGCCAGCAGCAGCGACGGGACAGCCTCCTATGGCTACACCTTC	CASSSDGTASYGYTF	NA	TRBD1	TRBV5-1	TRBJ1-2
TGCGCCAGCAGCGCACCGGGCCCGCAGGGGGAAAAACTGTTTTTT	CASSAPGPQGEKLFF	NA	NA	TRBV5-1	TRBJ1-4
TGTGCCATGGGGGGGGATCCAACTAATGAAAAACTGTTTTTT	CAMGGDPTNEKLFF	NA	NA	TRBV5-4	TRBJ1-4
TGTGCCAGTAGTGGGATAGGACAGGTTAATTCACCCCTCCACTTT	CASSGIGQVNSPLHF	NA	TRBD1	TRBV19	TRBJ1-6
TGTGCTAGTGGTGGGGACAGTTTGAACACTGAAGCTTTCTTT	CASGGDSLNTEAFF	NA	TRBD1	TRBV12-5	TRBJ1-1
TGTGCTAGTGGTTTGGCCCCGGGACAGGGTACTCGCTCCGATAACTATGGCTACACCTTC	CASGLAPGQGTRSDNYGYTF	NA	TRBD1	TRBV12-5	TRBJ1-2
TGTGCCAGCAGTGCACAGGGGGGTGGCACTGAAGCTTTCTTT	CASSAQGGGTEAFF	few	TRBD1	TRBV6-5	TRBJ1-1